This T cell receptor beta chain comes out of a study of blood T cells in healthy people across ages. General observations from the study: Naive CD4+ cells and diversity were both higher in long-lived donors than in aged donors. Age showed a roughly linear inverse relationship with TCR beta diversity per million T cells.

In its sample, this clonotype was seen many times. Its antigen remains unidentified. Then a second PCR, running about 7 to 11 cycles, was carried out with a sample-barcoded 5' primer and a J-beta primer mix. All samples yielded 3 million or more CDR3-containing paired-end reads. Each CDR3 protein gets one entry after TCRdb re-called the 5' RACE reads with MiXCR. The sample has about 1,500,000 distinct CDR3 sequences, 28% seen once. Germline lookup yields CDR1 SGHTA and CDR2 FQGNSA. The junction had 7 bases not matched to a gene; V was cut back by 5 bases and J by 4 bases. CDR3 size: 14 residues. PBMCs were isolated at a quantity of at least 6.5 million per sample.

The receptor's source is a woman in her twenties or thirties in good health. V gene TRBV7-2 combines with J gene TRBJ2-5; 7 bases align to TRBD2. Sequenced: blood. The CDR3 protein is CASSMRLAGETQYF. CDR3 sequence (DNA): TGTGCCAGCAGCATGCGACTAGCTGGAGAGACCCAGTACTTC.